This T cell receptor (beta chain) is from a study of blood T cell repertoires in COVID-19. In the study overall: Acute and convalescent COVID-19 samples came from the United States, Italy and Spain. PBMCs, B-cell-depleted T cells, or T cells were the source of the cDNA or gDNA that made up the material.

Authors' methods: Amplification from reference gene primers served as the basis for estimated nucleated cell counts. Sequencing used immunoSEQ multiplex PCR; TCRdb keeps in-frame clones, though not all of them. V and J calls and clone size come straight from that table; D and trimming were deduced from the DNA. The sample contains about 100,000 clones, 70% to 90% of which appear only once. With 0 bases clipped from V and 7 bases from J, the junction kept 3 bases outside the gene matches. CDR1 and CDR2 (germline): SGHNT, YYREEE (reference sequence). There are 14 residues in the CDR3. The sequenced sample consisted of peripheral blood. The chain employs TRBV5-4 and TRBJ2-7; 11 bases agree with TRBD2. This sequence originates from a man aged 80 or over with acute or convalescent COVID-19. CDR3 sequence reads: CASSLGLAGGEQYF. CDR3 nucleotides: TGTGCCAGCAGCTTGGGGCTAGCGGGAGGAGAGCAGTACTTC.